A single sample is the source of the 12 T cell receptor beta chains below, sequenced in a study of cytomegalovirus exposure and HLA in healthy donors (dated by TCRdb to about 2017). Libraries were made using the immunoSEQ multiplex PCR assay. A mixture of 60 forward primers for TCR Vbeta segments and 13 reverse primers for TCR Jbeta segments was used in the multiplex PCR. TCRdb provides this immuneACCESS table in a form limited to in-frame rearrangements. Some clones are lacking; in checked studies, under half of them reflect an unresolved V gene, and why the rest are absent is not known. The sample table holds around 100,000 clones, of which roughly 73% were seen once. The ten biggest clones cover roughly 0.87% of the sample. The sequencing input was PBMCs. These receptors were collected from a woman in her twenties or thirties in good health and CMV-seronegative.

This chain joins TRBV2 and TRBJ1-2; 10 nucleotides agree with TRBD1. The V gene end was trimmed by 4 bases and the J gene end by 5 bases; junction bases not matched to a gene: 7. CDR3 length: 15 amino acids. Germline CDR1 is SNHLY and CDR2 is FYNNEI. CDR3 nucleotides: TGTGCCAGCAGTGGGGACAGGGGTGGAACTTATGGCTACACCTTC. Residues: CASSGDRGGTYGYTF.

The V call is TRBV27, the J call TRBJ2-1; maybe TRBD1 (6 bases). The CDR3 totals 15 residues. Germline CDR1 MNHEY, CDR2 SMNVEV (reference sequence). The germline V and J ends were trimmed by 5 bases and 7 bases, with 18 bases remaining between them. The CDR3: CASSNQLGGVNEQFF. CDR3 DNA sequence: TGTGCCAGCAGTAACCAACTAGGGGGAGTGAATGAGCAGTTCTTC.

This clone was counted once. For the CDR3, the DNA is TGTGCCAGCAGCGTGGGACAGGGCCATATTCTGAACACTGAAGCTTTCTTT. Protein: CASSVGQGHILNTEAFF. The V gene is TRBV9, the J gene TRBJ1-1; 9 bases align to TRBD1. The CDR3 contains 17 residues. CDR1 and CDR2 (germline): SGDLS, YYNGEE. The trim removed 2 bases at V and 0 bases at J, leaving 8 bases unmatched.

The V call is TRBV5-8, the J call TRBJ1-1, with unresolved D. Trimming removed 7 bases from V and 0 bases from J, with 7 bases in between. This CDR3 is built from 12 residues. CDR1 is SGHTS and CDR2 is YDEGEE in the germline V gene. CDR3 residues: CASLGMNTEAFF. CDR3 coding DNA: TGTGCCAGCCTGGGCATGAACACTGAAGCTTTCTTT. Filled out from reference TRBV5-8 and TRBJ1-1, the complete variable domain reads EAGVTQSPTHLIKTRGQQATLRCSPISGHTSVYWYQQALGLGLQFLLWYDEGEERNRGNFPPRFSGRQFPNYSSELNVNALELEDSALYLCASLGMNTEAFFGQGTRLTVV.

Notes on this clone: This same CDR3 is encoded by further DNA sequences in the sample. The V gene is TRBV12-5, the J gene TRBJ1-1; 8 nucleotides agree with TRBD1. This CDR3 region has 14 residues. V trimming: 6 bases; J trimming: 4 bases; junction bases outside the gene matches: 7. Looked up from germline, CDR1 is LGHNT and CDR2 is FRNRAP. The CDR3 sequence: CASGLTGGSTEAFF. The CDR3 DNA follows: TGTGCTAGTGGCCTAACAGGGGGTTCCACTGAAGCTTTCTTT.

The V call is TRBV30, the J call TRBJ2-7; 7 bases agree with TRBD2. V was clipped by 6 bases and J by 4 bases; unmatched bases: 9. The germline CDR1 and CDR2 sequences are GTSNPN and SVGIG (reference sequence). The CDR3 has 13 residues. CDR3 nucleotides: TGTGCCTGCTTTTGCGGGAGCCCTTACGAGCAGTACTTC. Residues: CACFCGSPYEQYF.

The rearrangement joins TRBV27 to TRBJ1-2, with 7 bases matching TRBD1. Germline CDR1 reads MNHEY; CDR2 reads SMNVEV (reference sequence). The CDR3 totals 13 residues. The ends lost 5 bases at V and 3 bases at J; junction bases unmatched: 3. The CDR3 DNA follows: TGTGCCAGCAGTCTGGGACAGCACTATGGCTACACCTTC. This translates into CASSLGQHYGYTF.

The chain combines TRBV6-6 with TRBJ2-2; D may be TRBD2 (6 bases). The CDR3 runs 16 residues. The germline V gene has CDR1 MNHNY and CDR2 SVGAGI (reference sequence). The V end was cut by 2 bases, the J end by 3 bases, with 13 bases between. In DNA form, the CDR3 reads TGTGCCAGCAGTTACCTGTGGGGGGACGACACCGGGGAGCTGTTTTTT. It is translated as CASSYLWGDDTGELFF.

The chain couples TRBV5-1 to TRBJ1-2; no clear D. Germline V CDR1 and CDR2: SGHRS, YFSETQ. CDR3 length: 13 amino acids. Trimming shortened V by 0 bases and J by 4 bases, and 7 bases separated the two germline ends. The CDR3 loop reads CASSLAVIYGYTF. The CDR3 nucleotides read TGCGCCAGCAGCTTGGCCGTTATCTATGGCTACACCTTC.

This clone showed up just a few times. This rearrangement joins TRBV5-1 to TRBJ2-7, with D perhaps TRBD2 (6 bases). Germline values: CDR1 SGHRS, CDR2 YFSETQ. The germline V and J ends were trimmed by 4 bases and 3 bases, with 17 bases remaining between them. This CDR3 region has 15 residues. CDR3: CASSSVGGRDYEQYF. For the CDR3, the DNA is TGCGCCAGCAGCAGTGTTGGAGGGCGAGACTACGAGCAGTACTTC.

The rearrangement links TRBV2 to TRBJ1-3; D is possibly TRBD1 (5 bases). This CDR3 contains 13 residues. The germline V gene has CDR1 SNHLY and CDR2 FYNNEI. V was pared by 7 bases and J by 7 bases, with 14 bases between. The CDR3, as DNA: TGTGCCAGCAAGGGGCAGAGGTCGAACACCATATATTTT. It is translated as CASKGQRSNTIYF.

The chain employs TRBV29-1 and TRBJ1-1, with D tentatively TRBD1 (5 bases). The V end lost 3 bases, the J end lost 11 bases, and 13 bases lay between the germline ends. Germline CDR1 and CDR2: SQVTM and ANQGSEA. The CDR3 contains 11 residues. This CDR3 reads CSVDGGRGAFF. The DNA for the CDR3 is TGCAGCGTTGACGGGGGAAGGGGTGCTTTCTTT.